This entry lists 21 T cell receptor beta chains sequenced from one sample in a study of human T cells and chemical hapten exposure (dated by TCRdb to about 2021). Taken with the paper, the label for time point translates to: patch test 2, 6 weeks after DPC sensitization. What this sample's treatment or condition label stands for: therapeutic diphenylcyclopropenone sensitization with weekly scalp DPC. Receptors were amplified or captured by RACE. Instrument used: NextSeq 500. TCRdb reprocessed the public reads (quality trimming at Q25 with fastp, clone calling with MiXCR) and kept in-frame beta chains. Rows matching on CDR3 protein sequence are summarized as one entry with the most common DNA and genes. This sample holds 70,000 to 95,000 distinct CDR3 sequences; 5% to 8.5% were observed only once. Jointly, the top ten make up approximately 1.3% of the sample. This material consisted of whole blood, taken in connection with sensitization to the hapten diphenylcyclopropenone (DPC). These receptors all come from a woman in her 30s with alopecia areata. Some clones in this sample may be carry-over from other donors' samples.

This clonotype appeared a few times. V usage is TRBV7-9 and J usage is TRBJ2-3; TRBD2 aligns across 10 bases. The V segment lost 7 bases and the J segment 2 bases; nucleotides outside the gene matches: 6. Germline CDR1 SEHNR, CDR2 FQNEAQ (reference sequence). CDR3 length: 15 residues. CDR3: CASISTSGVTDTQYF. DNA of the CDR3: TGTGCCAGCATTTCTACTAGCGGGGTCACAGATACGCAGTATTTT.

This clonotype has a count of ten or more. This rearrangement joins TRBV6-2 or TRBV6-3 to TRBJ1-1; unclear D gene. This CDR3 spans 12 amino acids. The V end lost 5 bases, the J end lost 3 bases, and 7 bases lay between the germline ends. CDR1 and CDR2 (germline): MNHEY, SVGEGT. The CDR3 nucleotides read TGTGCCAGCAGTGGTTTGGACACTGAAGCTTTCTTT. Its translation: CASSGLDTEAFF.

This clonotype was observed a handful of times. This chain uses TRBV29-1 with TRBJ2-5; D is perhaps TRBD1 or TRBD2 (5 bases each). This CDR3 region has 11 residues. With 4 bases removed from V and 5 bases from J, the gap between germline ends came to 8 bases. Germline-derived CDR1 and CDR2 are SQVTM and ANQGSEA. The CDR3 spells CSVVGEETQYF. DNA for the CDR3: TGCAGCGTTGTGGGGGAGGAGACCCAGTACTTC.

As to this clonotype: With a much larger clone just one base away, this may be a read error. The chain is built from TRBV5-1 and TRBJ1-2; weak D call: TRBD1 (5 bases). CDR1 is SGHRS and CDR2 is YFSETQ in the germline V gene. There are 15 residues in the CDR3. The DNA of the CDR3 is TGCGCCAGCAACTCCCGGGGGTATGGAAACTATGGCTACAACTTC. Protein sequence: CASNSRGYGNYGYNF.

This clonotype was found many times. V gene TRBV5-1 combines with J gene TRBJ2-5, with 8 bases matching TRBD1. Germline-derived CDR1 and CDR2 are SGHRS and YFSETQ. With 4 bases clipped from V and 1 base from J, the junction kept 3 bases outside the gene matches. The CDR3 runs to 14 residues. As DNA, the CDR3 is TGCGCCAGCAGCCCTACAGGGGGCCAAGAGACCCAGTACTTC. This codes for CASSPTGGQETQYF. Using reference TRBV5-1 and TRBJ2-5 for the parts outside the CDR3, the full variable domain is KAGVTQTPRYLIKTRGQQVTLSCSPISGHRSVSWYQQTPGQGLQFLFEYFSETQRNKGNFPGRFSGRQFSNSRSEMNVSTLELGDSALYLCASSPTGGQETQYFGPGTRLLVL.

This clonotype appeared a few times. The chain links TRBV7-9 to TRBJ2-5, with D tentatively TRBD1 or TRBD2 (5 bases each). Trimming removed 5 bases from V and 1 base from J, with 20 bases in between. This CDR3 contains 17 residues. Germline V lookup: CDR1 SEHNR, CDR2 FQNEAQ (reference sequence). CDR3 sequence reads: CASSKGSGARPQETQYF. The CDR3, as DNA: TGTGCCAGCAGCAAAGGGTCCGGGGCCCGCCCCCAAGAGACCCAGTACTTC. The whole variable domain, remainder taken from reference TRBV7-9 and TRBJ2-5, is DTGVSQNPRHKITKRGQNVTFRCDPISEHNRLYWYRQTLGQGPEFLTYFQNEAQLEKSRLLSDRFSAERPKGSFSTLEIQRTEQGDSAMYLCASSKGSGARPQETQYFGPGTRLLVL.

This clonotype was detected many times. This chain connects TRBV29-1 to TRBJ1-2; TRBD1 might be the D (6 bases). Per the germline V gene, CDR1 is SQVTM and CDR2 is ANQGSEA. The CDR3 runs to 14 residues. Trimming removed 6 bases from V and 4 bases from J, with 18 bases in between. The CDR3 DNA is TGCAGCGTGAGGGGGGCACAGGGCTTCTATGGCTACACCTTC. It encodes CSVRGAQGFYGYTF.

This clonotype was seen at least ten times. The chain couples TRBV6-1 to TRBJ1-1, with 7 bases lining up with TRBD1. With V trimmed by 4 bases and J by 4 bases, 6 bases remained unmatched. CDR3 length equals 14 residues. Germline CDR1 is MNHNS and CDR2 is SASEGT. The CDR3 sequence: CASSAQQGSTEAFF. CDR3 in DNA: TGTGCCAGCAGTGCCCAACAGGGGTCCACTGAAGCTTTCTTT.

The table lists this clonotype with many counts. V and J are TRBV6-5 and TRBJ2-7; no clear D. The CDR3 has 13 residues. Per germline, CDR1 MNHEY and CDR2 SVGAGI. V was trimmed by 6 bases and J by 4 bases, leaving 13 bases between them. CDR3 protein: CASREVGYYEQYF. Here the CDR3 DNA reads TGTGCCAGCAGAGAAGTGGGATATTACGAGCAGTACTTC.

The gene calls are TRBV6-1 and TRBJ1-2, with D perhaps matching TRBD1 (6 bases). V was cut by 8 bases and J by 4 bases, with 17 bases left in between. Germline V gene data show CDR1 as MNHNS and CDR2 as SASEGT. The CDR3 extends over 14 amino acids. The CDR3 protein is CASLNPTGPYGYTF. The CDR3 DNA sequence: TGTGCCAGCCTGAACCCAACAGGGCCCTATGGCTACACCTTC.

The CDR3 bases are TGTGCCACCACCCCCACGGCAAGGAATTCCTACGAGCAGTACTTC. It specifies CATTPTARNSYEQYF. V and J are TRBV24-1 and TRBJ2-7; D unclear. Per the germline V gene, CDR1 is KGHDR and CDR2 is SFDVKD. V lost 8 bases and J lost 1, with 17 bases in between. The CDR3 covers 15 residues.

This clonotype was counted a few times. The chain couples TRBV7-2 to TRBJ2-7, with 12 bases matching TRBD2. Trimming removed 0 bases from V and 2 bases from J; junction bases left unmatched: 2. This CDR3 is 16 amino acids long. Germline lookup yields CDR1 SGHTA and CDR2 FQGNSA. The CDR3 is CASSLAASGGAYEQYF. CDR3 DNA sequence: TGTGCCAGCAGCTTAGCTGCTAGCGGGGGGGCCTACGAGCAGTACTTC.

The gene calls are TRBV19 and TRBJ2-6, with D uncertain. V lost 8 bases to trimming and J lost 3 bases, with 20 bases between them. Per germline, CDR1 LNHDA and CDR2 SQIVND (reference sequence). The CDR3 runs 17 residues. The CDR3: CASGSSGRADGANVLTF. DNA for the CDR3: TGTGCCAGTGGTTCATCGGGTAGGGCGGATGGGGCCAACGTCCTGACTTTC.

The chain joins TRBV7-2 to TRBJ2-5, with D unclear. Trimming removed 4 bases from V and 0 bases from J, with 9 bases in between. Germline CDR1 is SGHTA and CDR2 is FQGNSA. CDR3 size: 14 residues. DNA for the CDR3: TGTGCCAGCAGCTCCCGCGCTCACCAAGAGACCCAGTACTTC. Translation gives CASSSRAHQETQYF.

The CDR3 DNA reads as TGTGCCTGGAGTGTAAAGGACCACAATGAGCAGTTCTTC. Amino acids: CAWSVKDHNEQFF. V and J are TRBV30 and TRBJ2-1; D is undetermined. The CDR3 loop spans 13 amino acids. V lost 0 bases, J lost 5 bases, and 8 bases lay in between. Germline assignment: CDR1 GTSNPN and CDR2 SVGIG (reference sequence).

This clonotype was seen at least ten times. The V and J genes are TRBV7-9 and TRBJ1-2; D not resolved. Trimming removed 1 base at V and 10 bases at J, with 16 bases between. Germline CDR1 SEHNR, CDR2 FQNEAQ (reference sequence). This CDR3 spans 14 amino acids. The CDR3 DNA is TGTGCCAGCAGCTTAGAGGGTGTTGGTCTAGACTACACCTTC. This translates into CASSLEGVGLDYTF. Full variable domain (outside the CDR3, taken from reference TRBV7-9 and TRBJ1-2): DTGVSQNPRHKITKRGQNVTFRCDPISEHNRLYWYRQTLGQGPEFLTYFQNEAQLEKSRLLSDRFSAERPKGSFSTLEIQRTEQGDSAMYLCASSLEGVGLDYTFGSGTRLTVV.

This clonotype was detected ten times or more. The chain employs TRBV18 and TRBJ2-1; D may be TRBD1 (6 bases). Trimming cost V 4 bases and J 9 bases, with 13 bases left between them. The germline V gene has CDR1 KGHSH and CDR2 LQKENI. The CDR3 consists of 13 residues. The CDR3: CASSQPQGGEQFF. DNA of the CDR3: TGTGCCAGCTCACAACCGCAAGGGGGTGAGCAGTTCTTC.

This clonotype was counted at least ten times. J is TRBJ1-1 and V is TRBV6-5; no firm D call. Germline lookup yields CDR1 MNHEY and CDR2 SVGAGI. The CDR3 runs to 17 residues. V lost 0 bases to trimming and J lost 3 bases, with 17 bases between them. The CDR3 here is CASSYSISPGSDTEAFF. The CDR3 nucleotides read TGTGCCAGCAGTTACTCGATTTCCCCGGGGAGCGACACTGAAGCTTTCTTT.

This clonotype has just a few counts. The CDR3 DNA reads as TGTGCCAGCAGCTTGTTGTCTCGCAACACTGAAGCTTTCTTT. It encodes CASSLLSRNTEAFF. V usage is TRBV7-9 and J usage is TRBJ1-1; D is uncertain. The CDR3 length is 14 residues. V lost 3 bases, J lost 2 bases, and 10 bases lay in between. In germline, CDR1 is SEHNR, CDR2 FQNEAQ (reference sequence).

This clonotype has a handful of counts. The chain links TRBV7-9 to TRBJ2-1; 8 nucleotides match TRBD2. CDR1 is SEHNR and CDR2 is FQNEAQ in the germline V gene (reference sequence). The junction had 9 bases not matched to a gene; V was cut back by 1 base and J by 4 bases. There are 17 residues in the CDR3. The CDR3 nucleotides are TGTGCCAGCAGCTTAGGAGCGGGGGACTATACATACAATGAGCAGTTCTTC. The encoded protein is CASSLGAGDYTYNEQFF. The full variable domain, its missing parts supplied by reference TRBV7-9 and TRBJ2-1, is DTGVSQNPRHKITKRGQNVTFRCDPISEHNRLYWYRQTLGQGPEFLTYFQNEAQLEKSRLLSDRFSAERPKGSFSTLEIQRTEQGDSAMYLCASSLGAGDYTYNEQFFGPGTRLTVL.

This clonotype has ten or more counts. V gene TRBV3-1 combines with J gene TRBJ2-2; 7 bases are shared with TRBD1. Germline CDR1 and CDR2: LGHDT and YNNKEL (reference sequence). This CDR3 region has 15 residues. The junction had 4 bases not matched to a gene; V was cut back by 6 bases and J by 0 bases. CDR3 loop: CASSSGTANTGELFF. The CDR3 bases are TGTGCCAGCAGTTCGGGGACAGCGAACACCGGGGAGCTGTTTTTT.